The 20 T cell receptor beta chains reported below all come from one sample, sequenced in a study of blood T cells in healthy people across ages. Combining a sample-barcoded 5' primer with a J-beta primer mix, a second PCR ran for about 6 to 12 cycles. TCRdb analysed the 5' RACE reads with MiXCR anew, one entry per CDR3 protein. The table has around 800,000 distinct CDR3 sequences, under 45% seen once; the top ten hold nearly 20%. Sequencing was carried out using blood. The origin of the receptors is a man in his sixties in good health.

The chain employs TRBV20-1 and TRBJ2-7; D unresolved. V dropped 1 base and J dropped 2 bases, with 9 bases sitting between them. CDR3 size: 13 residues. Germline assignment: CDR1 DFQATT and CDR2 SNEGSKA (reference sequence). The CDR3 loop reads CSARAAGAYEQYF. The CDR3 nucleotides read TGCAGTGCTAGAGCCGCAGGAGCCTACGAGCAGTACTTC.

This clonotype was picked up a small number of times. The genes are TRBV29-1 and TRBJ1-2, with D possibly matching TRBD1 (5 bases). The CDR3 totals 14 residues. Germline loops: CDR1 SQVTM, CDR2 ANQGSEA. Trimming stripped 4 bases from V and 0 bases from J, with 12 bases between. CDR3 DNA: TGCAGCGTTGGTAGCACAGGCCCTAACTATGGCTACACCTTC. The encoded protein is CSVGSTGPNYGYTF. Complete variable domain (other parts from reference TRBV29-1 and TRBJ1-2): SAVISQKPSRDICQRGTSLTIQCQVDSQVTMMFWYRQQPGQSLTLIATANQGSEATYESGFVIDKFPISRPNLTFSTLTVSNMSPEDSSIYLCSVGSTGPNYGYTFGSGTRLTVV.

This clonotype was counted a few times. The rearrangement joins TRBV4-3 to TRBJ1-2, with D tentatively TRBD1 (6 bases). Trimming removed 4 bases from V and 2 bases from J, with 14 bases in between. This CDR3 comprises 15 residues. Germline CDR1 LGHNA, CDR2 YSLEER. The CDR3 DNA reads as TGCGCCAGCAGCCGACAGACAGGATACAACTATGGCTACACCTTC. Residues: CASSRQTGYNYGYTF.

The chain carries TRBV6-2 or TRBV6-3 and TRBJ1-5; D remains ambiguous. Germline V gene data show CDR1 as MNHEY and CDR2 as SVGEGT. The CDR3 contains 15 residues. Between the trimmed V and J ends, which lost 0 bases and 7 bases, there was a span of 13 bases. CDR3 nucleotides: TGTGCCAGCAGTTACTCGATGAACTTGGGCCAGCCCCAGCATTTT. Its protein product is CASSYSMNLGQPQHF.

As for this clonotype: A much larger clone lies a single base off, so this may be a read error. The V call is TRBV12-3 or TRBV12-4, the J call TRBJ1-2, with no clear D. The CDR3 is 11 amino acids. Trimming pared 4 bases from V and 7 bases from J, leaving 7 bases between. The CDR3 DNA is TGTGCCAGCAGTTGGACTGGTGGCTACACCTTC. The encoded protein is CASSWTGGYTF.

In its sample, this clonotype was seen a few times. The genes are TRBV4-3 and TRBJ2-7; 13 nucleotides line up with TRBD2. CDR1 and CDR2 (germline): LGHNA, YSLEER. CDR3 length: 16 amino acids. V dropped 3 bases and J dropped 4; count of bases not matched to a gene: 6. The CDR3 protein is CASSHTSGGAGYEQYF. CDR3 in DNA: TGCGCCAGCAGCCATACTAGCGGGGGGGCCGGGTACGAGCAGTACTTC.

There are a few counts of this clonotype. This rearrangement joins TRBV29-1 to TRBJ2-7; 8 bases are shared with TRBD2. J was trimmed by 3 bases and V by 5 bases; bases with no gene match: 3. This CDR3 has 12 residues. Germline CDR1 is SQVTM and CDR2 is ANQGSEA. As DNA, the CDR3 is TGCAGCGTTCGAGCGGGGGACTACGAGCAGTACTTC. Translating gives CSVRAGDYEQYF.

This clonotype was picked up a small number of times. The V and J genes are TRBV20-1 and TRBJ2-6, with 8 bases aligning to TRBD2. Germline CDR1 is DFQATT and CDR2 is SNEGSKA (reference sequence). Germline trimming cut 6 bases from V and 1 base from J; bases unmatched to any gene: 8. This CDR3 has 16 amino acids. The CDR3: CSAVTSGSSGANVLTF. The CDR3 coding sequence is TGCAGTGCCGTCACTAGCGGATCGTCTGGGGCCAACGTCCTGACTTTC.

The V call is TRBV6-2 or TRBV6-3, the J call TRBJ1-5; weak D call: TRBD1 (5 bases). Trimming took off 5 bases at V and 1 base at J, with 12 bases between the two ends. The germline gives CDR1 MNHEY, CDR2 SVGEGT. The CDR3 has 15 amino acids. Here the CDR3 reads CASSVPQGSNQPQHF. CDR3 bases: TGTGCCAGCAGTGTCCCCCAGGGAAGCAATCAGCCCCAGCATTTT.

In the case of this clonotype: A much larger clone lies a single base off, so this may be a read error. The chain joins TRBV5-1 to TRBJ2-7, with D unclear. Per the germline V gene, CDR1 is SGHRS and CDR2 is YFSETQ. V was trimmed by 4 bases and J by 7 bases, leaving 15 bases between them. The CDR3 runs to 13 residues. The CDR3 is CASSPESRGEQYF. CDR3 sequence (DNA): TGCGCCAGCAGCCCCGAAAGTCGTGGTGAGCAGTACTTC.

Turning to this clonotype: A single base separates this from a much larger clone, so it may be a read error. The chain links TRBV29-1 to TRBJ2-5; 7 bases line up with TRBD1. J was trimmed by 5 bases and V by 6 bases; bases with no gene match: 12. The CDR3 is made up of 14 amino acids. Germline V gives CDR1 SQVTM, CDR2 ANQGSEA. As DNA, the CDR3 is TGCAGCGTAGACCAGCCAGGGGGTGGGGAGACCCAGTACTTC. It codes for CSVDQPGGGETQYF.

On this clonotype: This sequence may be a read error, since a much larger clone differs from it by one base. The chain combines TRBV10-3 with TRBJ2-1; TRBD1 matches at 10 bases. The J call may be faulty, since TRBJ2-7 better matches the DNA end. There are 14 residues in the CDR3. Germline CDR1 and CDR2: ENHRY and SYGVKD. CDR3 in amino acids: CAISGQGARNEQYF. As DNA, the CDR3 is TGTGCCATCAGTGGACAGGGGGCGCGGAATGAGCAGTACTTC.

This clonotype was detected only a few times. The V and J genes are TRBV7-2 and TRBJ2-5, with no clear D. Germline V gene sequence: CDR1 SGHTA, CDR2 FQGNSA. V was pared by 5 bases and J by 11 bases, with 18 bases between. The CDR3 loop spans 13 amino acids. CDR3 amino acids: CASSPSPLALQYF. The CDR3 nucleotides read TGTGCCAGCAGCCCCAGCCCATTGGCACTACAGTACTTC.

The chain recombines TRBV3-1 with TRBJ1-2, with D possibly being TRBD1 (5 bases). The CDR3 spans 15 residues. Germline loops: CDR1 LGHDT, CDR2 YNNKEL (reference sequence). V was trimmed by 1 base and J by 3 bases, leaving 12 bases between them. The CDR3: CASSQGARGDYGYTF. The CDR3 region has the DNA TGTGCCAGCAGCCAAGGAGCTCGGGGGGACTATGGCTACACCTTC.

This clonotype showed up just a few times. V usage is TRBV6-2 or TRBV6-3 and J usage is TRBJ2-7; D uncertain. CDR1 is MNHEY and CDR2 is SVGEGT in the germline V gene. V was shortened by 2 bases and J by 3 bases, with 8 bases between the two germline ends. There are 13 residues in the CDR3. The CDR3 here is CASSYEQNYEQYF. The CDR3 coding sequence is TGTGCCAGCAGTTACGAACAGAACTACGAGCAGTACTTC.

Only a few counts were recorded for this clonotype. This sequence joins TRBV24-1 and TRBJ2-1, with D perhaps matching TRBD1 (6 bases). CDR3 size: 14 residues. Trimming pared 3 bases from V and 1 base from J, leaving 6 bases between. Germline values: CDR1 KGHDR, CDR2 SFDVKD. The CDR3 reads CATSDRGSYNEQFF. For the CDR3, the DNA is TGTGCCACCAGTGATAGGGGGTCCTACAATGAGCAGTTCTTC.

This clonotype was picked up a small number of times. This chain joins TRBV15 and TRBJ2-3; 8 bases match TRBD1. CDR3 length: 14 amino acids. Germline-derived CDR1 and CDR2 are LNHNV and YYDKDF (reference sequence). Trimming cost V 3 bases and J 4 bases; bases outside gene matches: 3. The CDR3 spells CATSSLDRADTQYF. As DNA, the CDR3 is TGTGCCACCAGCAGCCTGGACAGGGCAGATACGCAGTATTTT.

In DNA, the CDR3 is TGTGCCAGCAGCTTAGGGATGTTAGGGGGCGCCCATGGCTACACCTTC. Encoded protein: CASSLGMLGGAHGYTF. The gene calls are TRBV13 and TRBJ1-2; 7 nucleotides match TRBD1. Germline V gene data show CDR1 as PRHDT and CDR2 as FYEKMQ (reference sequence). The V and J ends lost 0 bases and 6 bases, in that order; junction bases with no gene match: 10. This CDR3 spans 16 amino acids.

The chain carries TRBV29-1 and TRBJ1-1; 12 positions match TRBD1. This CDR3 spans 16 amino acids. The trim removed 4 bases at V and 0 bases at J, leaving 6 bases unmatched. CDR1 is SQVTM and CDR2 is ANQGSEA in the germline V gene. Here the CDR3 reads CSVGGGQGALNTEAFF. For the CDR3, the DNA is TGCAGCGTTGGGGGGGGACAGGGGGCCTTGAACACTGAAGCTTTCTTT.

The V call is TRBV5-6, the J call TRBJ2-7, with D unclear. This CDR3 has 17 residues. Per germline, CDR1 SGHDT and CDR2 YYEEEE. The germline V and J ends were trimmed by 0 bases and 2 bases, with 18 bases remaining between them. CDR3 in DNA: TGTGCCAGCAGCTTGGGACGAGGCACCCTCAGGACCTACGAGCAGTACTTC. It codes for CASSLGRGTLRTYEQYF.